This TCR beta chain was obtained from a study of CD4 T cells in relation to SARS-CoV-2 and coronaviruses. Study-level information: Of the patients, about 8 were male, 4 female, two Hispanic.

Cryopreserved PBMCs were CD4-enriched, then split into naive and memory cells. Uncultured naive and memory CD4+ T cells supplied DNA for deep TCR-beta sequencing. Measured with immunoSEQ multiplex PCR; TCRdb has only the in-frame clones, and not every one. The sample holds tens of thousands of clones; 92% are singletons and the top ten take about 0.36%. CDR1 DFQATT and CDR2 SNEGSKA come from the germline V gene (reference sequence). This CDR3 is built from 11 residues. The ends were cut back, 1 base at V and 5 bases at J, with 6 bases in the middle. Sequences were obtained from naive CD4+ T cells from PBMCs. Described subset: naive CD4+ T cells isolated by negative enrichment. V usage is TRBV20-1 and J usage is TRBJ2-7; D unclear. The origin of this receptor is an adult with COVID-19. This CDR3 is CSARAVNEQYF. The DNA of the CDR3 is TGCAGTGCTAGAGCAGTTAACGAGCAGTACTTC.